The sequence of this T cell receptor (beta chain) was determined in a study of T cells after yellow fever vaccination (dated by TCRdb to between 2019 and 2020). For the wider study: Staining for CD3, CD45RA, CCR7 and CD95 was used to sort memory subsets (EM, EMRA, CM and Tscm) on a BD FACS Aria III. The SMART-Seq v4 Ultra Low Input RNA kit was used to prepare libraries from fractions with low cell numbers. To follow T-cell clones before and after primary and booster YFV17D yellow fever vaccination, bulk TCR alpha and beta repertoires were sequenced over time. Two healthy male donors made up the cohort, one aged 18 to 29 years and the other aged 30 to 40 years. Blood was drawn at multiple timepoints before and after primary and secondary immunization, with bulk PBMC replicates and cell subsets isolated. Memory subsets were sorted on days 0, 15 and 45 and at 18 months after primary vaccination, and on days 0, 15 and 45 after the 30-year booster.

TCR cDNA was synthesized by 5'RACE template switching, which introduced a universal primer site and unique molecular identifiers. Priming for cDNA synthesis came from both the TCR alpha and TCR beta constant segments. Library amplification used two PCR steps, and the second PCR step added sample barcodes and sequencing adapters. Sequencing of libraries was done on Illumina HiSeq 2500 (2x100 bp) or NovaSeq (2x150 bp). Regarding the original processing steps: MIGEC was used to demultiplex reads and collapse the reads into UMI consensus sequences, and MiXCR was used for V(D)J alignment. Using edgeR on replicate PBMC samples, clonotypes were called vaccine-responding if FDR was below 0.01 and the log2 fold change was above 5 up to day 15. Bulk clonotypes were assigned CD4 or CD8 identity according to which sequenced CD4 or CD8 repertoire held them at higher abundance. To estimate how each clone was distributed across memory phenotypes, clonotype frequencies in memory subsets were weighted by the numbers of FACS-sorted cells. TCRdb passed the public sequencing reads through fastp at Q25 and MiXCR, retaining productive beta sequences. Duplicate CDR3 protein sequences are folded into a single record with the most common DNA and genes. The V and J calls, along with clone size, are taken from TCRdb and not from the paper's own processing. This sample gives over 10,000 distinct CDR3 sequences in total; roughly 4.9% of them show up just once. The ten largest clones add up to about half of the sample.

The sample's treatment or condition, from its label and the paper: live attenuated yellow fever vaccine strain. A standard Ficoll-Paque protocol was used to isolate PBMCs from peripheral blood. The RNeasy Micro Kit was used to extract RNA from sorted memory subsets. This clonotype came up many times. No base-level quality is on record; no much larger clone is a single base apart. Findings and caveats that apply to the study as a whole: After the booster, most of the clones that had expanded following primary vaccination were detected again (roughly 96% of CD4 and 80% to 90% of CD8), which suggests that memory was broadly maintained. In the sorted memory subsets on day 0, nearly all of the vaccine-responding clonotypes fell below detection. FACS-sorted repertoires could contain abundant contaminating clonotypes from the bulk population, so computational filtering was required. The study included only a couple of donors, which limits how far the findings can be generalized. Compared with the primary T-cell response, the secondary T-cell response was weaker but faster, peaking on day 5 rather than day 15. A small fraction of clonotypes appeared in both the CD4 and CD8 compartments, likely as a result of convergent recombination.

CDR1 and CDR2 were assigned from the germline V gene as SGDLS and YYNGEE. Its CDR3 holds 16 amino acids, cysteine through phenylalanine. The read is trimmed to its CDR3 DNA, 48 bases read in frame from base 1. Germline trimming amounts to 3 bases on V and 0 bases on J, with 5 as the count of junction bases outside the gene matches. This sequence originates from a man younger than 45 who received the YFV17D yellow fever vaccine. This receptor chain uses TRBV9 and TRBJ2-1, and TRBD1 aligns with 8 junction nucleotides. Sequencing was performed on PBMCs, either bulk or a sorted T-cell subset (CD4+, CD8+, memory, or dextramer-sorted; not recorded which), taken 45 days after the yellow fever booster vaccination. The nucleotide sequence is TGTGCCAGCAGCGCCCATGGACAGGGCTCCTACAATGAGCAGTTCTTC. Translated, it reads CASSAHGQGSYNEQFF.